These T cell receptor beta chains were read from a single sample in a study of blood T cell repertoires in COVID-19. The table came from immunoSEQ multiplex PCR; TCRdb's copy has only in-frame clones and leaves some out. The sample contains 350,000 to 550,000 clones, around 89% of which appear only once. The sequenced material came from PBMCs or T cells enriched from blood (not recorded which). These receptors all stem from a man aged 25-40 years who had recovered from COVID-19. Both conserved end residues are part of each CDR3. Fields, in order: clone size, J gene, V gene, D gene, CDR3 protein, CDR3 DNA. D genes are given only for firm matches. Size tells how often a clone was seen (once, few, many) or the class of an expanded clone, and some rows leave it out.

clone size: .
J gene: TRBJ2-7
V gene: TRBV15
D gene: TRBD1
CDR3 protein: CATSRTTGQTYEQYF
CDR3 DNA: TGTGCCACCAGCAGAACGACAGGGCAAACCTACGAGCAGTACTTC

clone size: .
J gene: TRBJ2-3
V gene: TRBV27
D gene: .
CDR3 protein: CASSLWSGTDTQYF
CDR3 DNA: TGTGCCAGCAGTTTATGGTCAGGCACAGATACGCAGTATTTT

clone size: once
J gene: TRBJ2-1
V gene: TRBV7-2
D gene: TRBD2
CDR3 protein: CASSFRREGRNEQFF
CDR3 DNA: TGTGCCAGCAGCTTCCGGCGGGAGGGCCGTAATGAGCAGTTCTTC

clone size: .
J gene: TRBJ2-5
V gene: TRBV28
D gene: TRBD2
CDR3 protein: CASSLYGTSEWGTQYF
CDR3 DNA: TGTGCCAGCAGTTTATACGGGACTAGCGAATGGGGGACCCAGTACTTC

clone size: few
J gene: TRBJ1-6
V gene: TRBV12-3/TRBV12-4
D gene: .
CDR3 protein: CASRRTDNSPLHF
CDR3 DNA: TGTGCCAGCAGAAGGACAGACAATTCACCCCTCCACTTT

clone size: once
J gene: TRBJ2-5
V gene: TRBV28
D gene: .
CDR3 protein: CASSLYMFAQYF
CDR3 DNA: TGTGCCAGCAGTTTATACATGTTCGCCCAGTACTTC

clone size: .
J gene: TRBJ1-1
V gene: TRBV5-1
D gene: .
CDR3 protein: CASTHAPGETEAFF
CDR3 DNA: TGCGCCAGCACCCATGCCCCGGGAGAGACTGAAGCTTTCTTT

clone size: .
J gene: TRBJ1-5
V gene: TRBV3-1/TRBV3-2
D gene: TRBD1
CDR3 protein: CASSQGTGGWQPQHF
CDR3 DNA: TGTGCCAGCAGCCAAGGGACAGGGGGTTGGCAGCCCCAGCATTTT

clone size: .
J gene: TRBJ1-1
V gene: TRBV5-1
D gene: .
CDR3 protein: CASSKVPDSLMNTEAFF
CDR3 DNA: TGCGCCAGCAGCAAAGTCCCGGACAGCCTTATGAACACTGAAGCTTTCTTT

clone size: .
J gene: TRBJ2-7
V gene: TRBV7-9
D gene: .
CDR3 protein: CASSNAAEQYF
CDR3 DNA: TGTGCCAGCAGTAATGCCGCGGAGCAGTACTTC

clone size: .
J gene: TRBJ1-2
V gene: TRBV7-2
D gene: .
CDR3 protein: CASSLSWGGGTLGYTF
CDR3 DNA: TGTGCCAGCAGCTTATCCTGGGGGGGAGGAACACTGGGCTACACCTTC

clone size: .
J gene: TRBJ1-2
V gene: TRBV5-4
D gene: .
CDR3 protein: CASTTSTVDYGYTF
CDR3 DNA: TGTGCCAGCACCACCTCTACTGTGGACTATGGCTACACCTTC

clone size: .
J gene: TRBJ2-3
V gene: TRBV20-1
D gene: .
CDR3 protein: CSASSRAGKDTQYF
CDR3 DNA: TGCAGTGCTAGTTCACGGGCCGGGAAGGATACGCAGTATTTT

clone size: .
J gene: TRBJ2-7
V gene: TRBV10-3
D gene: TRBD2
CDR3 protein: CAISERGLALIF
CDR3 DNA: TGTGCCATCAGTGAGAGGGGACTAGCCCTCATCTTC

clone size: .
J gene: TRBJ2-6
V gene: TRBV19
D gene: .
CDR3 protein: CASSMDIPVLTF
CDR3 DNA: TGTGCCAGTAGTATGGACATTCCCGTCCTGACTTTC